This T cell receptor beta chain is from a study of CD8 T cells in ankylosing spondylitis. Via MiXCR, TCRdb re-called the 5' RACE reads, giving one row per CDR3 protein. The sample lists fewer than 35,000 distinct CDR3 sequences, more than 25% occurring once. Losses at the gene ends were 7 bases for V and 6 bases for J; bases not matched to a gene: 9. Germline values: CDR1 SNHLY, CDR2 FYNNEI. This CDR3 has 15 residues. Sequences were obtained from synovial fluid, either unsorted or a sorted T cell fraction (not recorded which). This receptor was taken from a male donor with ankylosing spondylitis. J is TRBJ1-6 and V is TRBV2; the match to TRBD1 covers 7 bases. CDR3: CASIYPQGSNSPLHF. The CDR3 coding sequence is TGTGCCAGCATTTATCCACAGGGGTCTAATTCACCCCTCCACTTT.